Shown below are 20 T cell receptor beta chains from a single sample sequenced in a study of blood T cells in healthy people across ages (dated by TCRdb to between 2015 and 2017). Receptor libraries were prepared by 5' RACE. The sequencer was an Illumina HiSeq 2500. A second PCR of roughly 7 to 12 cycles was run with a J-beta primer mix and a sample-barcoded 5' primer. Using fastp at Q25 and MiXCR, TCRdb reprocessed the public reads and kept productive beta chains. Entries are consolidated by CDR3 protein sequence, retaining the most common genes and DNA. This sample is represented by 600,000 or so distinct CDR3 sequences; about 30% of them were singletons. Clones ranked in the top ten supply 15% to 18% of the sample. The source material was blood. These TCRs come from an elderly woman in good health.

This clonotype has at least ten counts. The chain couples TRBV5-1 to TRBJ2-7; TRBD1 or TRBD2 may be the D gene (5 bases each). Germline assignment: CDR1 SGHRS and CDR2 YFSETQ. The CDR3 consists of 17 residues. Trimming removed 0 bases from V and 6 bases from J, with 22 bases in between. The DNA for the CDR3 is TGCGCCAGCAGCTTGGGGGACGAGGGGCGTTTTATGTCCGAGCAGTACTTC. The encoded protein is CASSLGDEGRFMSEQYF.

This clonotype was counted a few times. The CDR3, as DNA: TGTGCCAGCAGCGGAGTGGGATCCGCCACTGAAGCTTTCTTT. This sequence encodes CASSGVGSATEAFF. The chain has TRBV9 and TRBJ1-1; no firm D call. Germline-derived CDR1 and CDR2 are SGDLS and YYNGEE. V dropped 3 bases and J dropped 4 bases, with 13 bases sitting between them. This CDR3 has 14 amino acids.

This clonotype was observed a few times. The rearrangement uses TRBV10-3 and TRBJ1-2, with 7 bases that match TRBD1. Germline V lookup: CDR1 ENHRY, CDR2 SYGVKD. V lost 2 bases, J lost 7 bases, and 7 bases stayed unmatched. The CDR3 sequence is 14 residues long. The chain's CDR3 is CAISEIQGGGGYTF. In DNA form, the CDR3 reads TGTGCCATCAGTGAGATCCAGGGGGGAGGTGGCTACACCTTC.

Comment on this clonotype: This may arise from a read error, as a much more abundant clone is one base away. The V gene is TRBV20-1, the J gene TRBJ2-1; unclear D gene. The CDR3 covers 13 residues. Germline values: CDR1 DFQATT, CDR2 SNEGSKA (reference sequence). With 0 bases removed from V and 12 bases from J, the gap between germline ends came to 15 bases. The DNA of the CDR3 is TGCAGTGCTAGAGATGGGAAAGGCTATGTGCAGTTCTTC. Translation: CSARDGKGYVQFF.

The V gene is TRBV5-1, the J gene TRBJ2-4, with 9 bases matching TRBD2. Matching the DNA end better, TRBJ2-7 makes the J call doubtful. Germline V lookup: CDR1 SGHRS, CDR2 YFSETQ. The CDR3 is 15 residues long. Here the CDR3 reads CASSLGLAVSYEQYF. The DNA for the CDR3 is TGCGCCAGCAGCTTGGGACTAGCGGTCTCCTACGAGCAGTACTTC.

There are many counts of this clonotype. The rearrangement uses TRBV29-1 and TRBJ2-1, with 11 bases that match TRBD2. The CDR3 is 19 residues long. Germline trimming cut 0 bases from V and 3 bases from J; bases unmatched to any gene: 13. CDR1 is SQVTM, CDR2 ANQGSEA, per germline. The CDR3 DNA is TGCAGCGTTGAAGAAGCGCTAGCGGGGGGTGTGAGTCTCTACAATGAGCAGTTCTTC. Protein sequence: CSVEEALAGGVSLYNEQFF.

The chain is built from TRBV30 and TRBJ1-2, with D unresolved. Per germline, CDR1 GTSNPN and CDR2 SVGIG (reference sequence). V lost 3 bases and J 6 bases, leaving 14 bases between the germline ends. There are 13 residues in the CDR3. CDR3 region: CAWRFLAQDGYTF. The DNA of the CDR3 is TGTGCCTGGAGGTTCTTGGCGCAGGATGGCTACACCTTC.

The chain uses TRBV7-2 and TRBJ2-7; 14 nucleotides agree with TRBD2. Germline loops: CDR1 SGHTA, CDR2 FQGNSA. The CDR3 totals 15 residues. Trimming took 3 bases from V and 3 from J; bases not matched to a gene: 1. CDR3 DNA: TGTGCCAGCAGCTTTGGACTAGCGGGGGGCTACGAGCAGTACTTC. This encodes CASSFGLAGGYEQYF.

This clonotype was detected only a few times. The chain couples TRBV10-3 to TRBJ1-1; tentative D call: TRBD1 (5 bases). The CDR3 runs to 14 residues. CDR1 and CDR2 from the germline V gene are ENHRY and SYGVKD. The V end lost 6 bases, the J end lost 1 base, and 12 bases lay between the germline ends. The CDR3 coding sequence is TGTGCCATCAGGCCCGGGACGGCGAACACTGAAGCTTTCTTT. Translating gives CAIRPGTANTEAFF.

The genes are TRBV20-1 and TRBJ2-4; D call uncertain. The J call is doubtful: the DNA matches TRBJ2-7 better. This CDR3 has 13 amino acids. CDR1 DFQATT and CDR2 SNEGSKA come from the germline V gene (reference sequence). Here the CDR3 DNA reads TGCAGTGTTTCCAGAGACATTCCCTACGAGCAGTACTTC. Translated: CSVSRDIPYEQYF.

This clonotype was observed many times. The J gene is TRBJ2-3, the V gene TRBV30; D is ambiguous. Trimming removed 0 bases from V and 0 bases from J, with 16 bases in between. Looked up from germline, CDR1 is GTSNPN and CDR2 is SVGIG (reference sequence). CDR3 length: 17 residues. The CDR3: CAWSVTRQVRSTDTQYF. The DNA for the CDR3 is TGTGCCTGGAGTGTAACCCGGCAGGTTCGTAGCACAGATACGCAGTATTTT.

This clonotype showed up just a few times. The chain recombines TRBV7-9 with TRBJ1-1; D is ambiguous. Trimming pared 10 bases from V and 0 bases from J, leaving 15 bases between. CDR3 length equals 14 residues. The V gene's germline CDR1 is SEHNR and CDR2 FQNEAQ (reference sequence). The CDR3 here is CATGAQTLNTEAFF. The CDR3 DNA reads TGTGCCACCGGAGCCCAGACTTTGAACACTGAAGCTTTCTTT. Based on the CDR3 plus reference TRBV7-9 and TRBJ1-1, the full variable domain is DTGVSQNPRHKITKRGQNVTFRCDPISEHNRLYWYRQTLGQGPEFLTYFQNEAQLEKSRLLSDRFSAERPKGSFSTLEIQRTEQGDSAMYLCATGAQTLNTEAFFGQGTRLTVV.

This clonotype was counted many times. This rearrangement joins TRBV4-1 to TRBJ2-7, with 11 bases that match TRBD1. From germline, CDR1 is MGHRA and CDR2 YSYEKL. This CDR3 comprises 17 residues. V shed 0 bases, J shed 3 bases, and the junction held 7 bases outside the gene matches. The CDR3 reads CASSQDLGTGGNYEQYF. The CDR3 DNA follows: TGCGCCAGCAGCCAAGATCTTGGGACAGGGGGAAACTACGAGCAGTACTTC.

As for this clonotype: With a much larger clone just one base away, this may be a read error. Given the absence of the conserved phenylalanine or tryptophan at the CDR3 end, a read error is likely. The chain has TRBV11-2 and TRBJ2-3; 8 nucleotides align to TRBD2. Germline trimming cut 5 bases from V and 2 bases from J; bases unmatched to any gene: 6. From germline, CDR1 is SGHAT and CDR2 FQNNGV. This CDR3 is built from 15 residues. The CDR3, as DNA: TGTGCCAGCAGCATTAGCGGGGACCTCACAGATACGCAGTATCTT. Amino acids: CASSISGDLTDTQYL.

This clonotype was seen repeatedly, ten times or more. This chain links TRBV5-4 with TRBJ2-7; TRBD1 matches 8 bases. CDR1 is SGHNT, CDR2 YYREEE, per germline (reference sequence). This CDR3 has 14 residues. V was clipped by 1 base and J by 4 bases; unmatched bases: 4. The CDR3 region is CASSLSDRAYEQYF. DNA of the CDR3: TGTGCCAGCAGCTTGTCGGACAGGGCGTACGAGCAGTACTTC.

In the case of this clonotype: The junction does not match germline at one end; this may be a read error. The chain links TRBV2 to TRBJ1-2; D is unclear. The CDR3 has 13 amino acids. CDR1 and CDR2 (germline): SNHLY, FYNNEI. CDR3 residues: CANSERGRNGYTF. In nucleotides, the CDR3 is TGTGCCAACAGTGAACGAGGCCGGAATGGCTACACCTTC. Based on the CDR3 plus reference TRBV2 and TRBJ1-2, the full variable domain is EPEVTQTPSHQVTQMGQEVILRCVPISNHLYFYWYRQILGQKVEFLVSFYNNEISEKSEIFDDQFSVERPDGSNFTLKIRSTKLEDSAMYFCANSERGRNGYTFGSGTRLTVV.

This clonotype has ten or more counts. The CDR3 is CASSRRVLGREETQYF. The CDR3 nucleotides are TGCGCCAGCAGCAGAAGGGTACTCGGCCGGGAAGAGACCCAGTACTTC. The V and J genes are TRBV5-1 and TRBJ2-5; D is unresolved. The V gene's germline CDR1 is SGHRS and CDR2 YFSETQ. This CDR3 region has 16 residues. Trimming took 4 bases from V and 3 from J, leaving 19 bases between them. The full variable domain, its missing parts supplied by reference TRBV5-1 and TRBJ2-5, is KAGVTQTPRYLIKTRGQQVTLSCSPISGHRSVSWYQQTPGQGLQFLFEYFSETQRNKGNFPGRFSGRQFSNSRSEMNVSTLELGDSALYLCASSRRVLGREETQYFGPGTRLLVL.

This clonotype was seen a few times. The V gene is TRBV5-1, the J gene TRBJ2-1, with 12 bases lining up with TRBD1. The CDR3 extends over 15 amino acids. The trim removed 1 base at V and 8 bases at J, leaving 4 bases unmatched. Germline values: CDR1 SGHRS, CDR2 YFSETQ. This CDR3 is CASSLYGTGGDEQFF. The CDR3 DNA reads TGCGCCAGCAGCTTGTACGGGACAGGGGGCGATGAGCAGTTCTTC.

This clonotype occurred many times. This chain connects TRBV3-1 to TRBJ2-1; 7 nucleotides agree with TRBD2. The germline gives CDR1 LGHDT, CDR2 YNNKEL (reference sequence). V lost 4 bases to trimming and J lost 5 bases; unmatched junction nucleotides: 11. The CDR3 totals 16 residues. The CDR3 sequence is CASSPERGLSHNEQFF. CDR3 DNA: TGTGCCAGCAGCCCGGAGCGGGGACTGTCCCACAATGAGCAGTTCTTC.

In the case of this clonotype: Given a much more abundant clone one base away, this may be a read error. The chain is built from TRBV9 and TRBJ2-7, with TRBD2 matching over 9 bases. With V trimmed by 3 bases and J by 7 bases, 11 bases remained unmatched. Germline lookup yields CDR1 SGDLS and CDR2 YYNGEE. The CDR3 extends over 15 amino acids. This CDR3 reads CASSERAGGNNEQYF. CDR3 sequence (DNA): TGTGCCAGCAGCGAACGAGCGGGGGGTAACAATGAGCAGTACTTC.